This T cell receptor (beta chain) appears in the sequencing data of a study of tumor-infiltrating lymphocytes in localized non-small cell lung cancer. Looking at the study overall: Resected tumor was paired with non-adjacent uninvolved lung from the same patient.

Sequencing used immunoSEQ multiplex PCR; TCRdb keeps in-frame clones, though not all of them. The data hold more than 10,000 clones, with around 85% observed a single time. CDR1 and CDR2 from the germline V gene are SGHVS and FQNEAQ. The CDR3 contains 16 residues. Unmatched junction bases numbered 13, after V lost 5 bases and J lost 6 bases. The sequenced sample consisted of uninvolved lung tissue not adjacent to the tumor. The rearrangement joins TRBV7-8 to TRBJ2-7, with 10 positions matching TRBD2. The receptor was isolated from a human donor with non-small cell lung cancer. The CDR3, as DNA: TGTGCCAGCAGCCCGCACTTCGCTAGCGGGAGTGGCGAGCAGTACTTC. Translation: CASSPHFASGSGEQYF.